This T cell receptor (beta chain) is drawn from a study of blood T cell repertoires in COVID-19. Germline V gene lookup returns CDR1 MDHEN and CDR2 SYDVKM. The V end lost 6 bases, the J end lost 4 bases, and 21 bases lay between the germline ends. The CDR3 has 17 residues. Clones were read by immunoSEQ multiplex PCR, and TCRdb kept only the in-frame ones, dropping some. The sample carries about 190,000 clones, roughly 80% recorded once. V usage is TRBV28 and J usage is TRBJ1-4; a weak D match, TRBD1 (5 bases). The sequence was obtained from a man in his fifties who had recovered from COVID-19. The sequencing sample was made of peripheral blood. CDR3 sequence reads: CASRYPVGGDGNEKLFF. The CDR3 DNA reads TGTGCCAGCAGATACCCTGTGGGGGGGGACGGTAATGAAAAACTGTTTTTT.